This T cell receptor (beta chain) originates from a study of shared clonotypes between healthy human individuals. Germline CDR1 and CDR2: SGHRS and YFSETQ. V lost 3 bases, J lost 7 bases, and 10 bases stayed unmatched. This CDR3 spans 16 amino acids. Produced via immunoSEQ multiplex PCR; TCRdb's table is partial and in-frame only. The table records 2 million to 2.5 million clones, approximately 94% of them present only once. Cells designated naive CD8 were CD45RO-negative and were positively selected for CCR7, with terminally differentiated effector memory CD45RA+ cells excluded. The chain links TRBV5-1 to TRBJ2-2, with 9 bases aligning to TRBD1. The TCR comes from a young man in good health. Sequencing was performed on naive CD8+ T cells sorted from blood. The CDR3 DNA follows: TGCGCCAGCAGCTCTACGGGACAGGGAAGTCGCGGGGAGCTGTTTTTT. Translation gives CASSSTGQGSRGELFF.